This TCR beta chain came from a study of blood T cell repertoires in COVID-19. About the study: The United States, Italy and Spain provided the acute and convalescent COVID-19 samples.

In Seattle, patients joined the study during active infection and were tracked longitudinally. Original data processing: Amplified reference gene primers provided the basis for estimating nucleated cell counts. This table comes from immunoSEQ multiplex PCR, and its TCRdb copy is limited to in-frame clones, with some not included. The V and J calls and clone size are taken from that table; D and trimming were inferred from the DNA. Of tens of thousands of clones listed, about 80% are singletons. This sequence was found in an elderly man with COVID-19, enrolled during active disease. The sample was peripheral blood.

The CDR3 loop is CASSRGGVGTEAFF. In nucleotides, the CDR3 is TGTGCCAGCAGCCGGGGGGGTGTAGGCACTGAAGCTTTCTTT. The rearrangement uses TRBV3-1 (or the pseudogene TRBV3-2) and TRBJ1-1; the D gene is possibly TRBD1 (5 bases). CDR3 length: 14 amino acids. Per the germline V gene, CDR1 is LGHDT and CDR2 is YNNKEL (reference sequence). V was shortened by 4 bases and J by 4 bases, with 13 bases between the two germline ends.